This T cell receptor (beta chain) was identified in a study of T cell responses to AZD1222 COVID-19 vaccine. This CDR3 has 14 residues. V lost 1 base, J lost 3 bases, and 3 bases stayed unmatched. Germline lookup yields CDR1 SGHVS and CDR2 FNYEAQ. Sequenced by immunoSEQ multiplex PCR; TCRdb stores in-frame clones only, minus some. This table holds roughly 260,000 clones, 85% to 95% found once. Sequenced material: peripheral blood, taken on day 0 of AZD1222 vaccination. The chain is built from TRBV7-6 and TRBJ2-7; the match to TRBD1 covers 7 bases. The clonotype originates from an adult in good health. CDR3 in DNA: TGTGCCAGCAGCTTAGGCAGGGGGATCTACGAGCAGTACTTC. It is translated as CASSLGRGIYEQYF.